These T cell receptor beta chains were read from a single sample in a study of Graves' ophthalmopathy and Graves' hyperthyroidism. TCRdb re-called the multiplex PCR reads through MiXCR, storing one row per CDR3 protein. Of approximately 540,000 distinct CDR3 sequences detected, roughly 40% appear once; the ten largest clones hold approximately 4.1%. The sequenced sample consisted of peripheral blood or thyroid tissue (not recorded which). These TCRs come from an adult man with Graves' hyperthyroidism. The CDR3 runs from the conserved cysteine through the conserved F or W. D genes are given only for firm matches. Clone size is not always given. Where it is, it says once, few, many or a class for expanded clones.

d_gene	v_gene	abundance	j_gene	len	CDR3aa	CDR3nt
.	TRBV10-2	.	TRBJ2-7	11	CASSVGDEQYF	TGCGCCAGCAGTGTTGGGGACGAGCAGTACTTC
TRBD1	TRBV7-9	many	TRBJ1-5	14	CASSAGTENQPQHF	TGTGCCAGCAGCGCCGGGACAGAAAATCAGCCCCAGCATTTT
TRBD1	TRBV20-1	many	TRBJ1-1	16	CSARATGRDAGTEAFF	TGCAGTGCTAGAGCGACAGGGAGGGATGCGGGCACTGAAGCTTTCTTT
TRBD2	TRBV7-6	.	TRBJ2-7	14	CASSRTSSYYEQYF	TGTGCCAGCAGCAGGACTAGCTCTTACTACGAGCAGTACTTC
.	TRBV10-3	many	TRBJ2-2	14	CAIAAPTNTGELFF	TGTGCCATCGCCGCCCCCACGAACACCGGGGAGCTGTTTTTT
.	TRBV6-5	.	TRBJ2-5	12	CASSPRPGTQYF	TGTGCCAGCAGTCCCCGCCCTGGGACCCAGTACTTC
TRBD1	TRBV2	few	TRBJ2-5	15	CASSNGQGASETQYF	TGTGCCAGCAGTAACGGACAGGGGGCGTCGGAGACCCAGTACTTC
.	TRBV5-5	.	TRBJ2-2	16	CASSLAHRDDTGELLF	TGTGCCAGCAGCTTAGCCCACCGGGACGACACCGGGGAGCTGCTTTTT
.	TRBV9	few	TRBJ2-5	15	CASSVGGGTEETQYF	TGTGCCAGCAGCGTAGGGGGGGGGACAGAAGAGACCCAGTACTTC
TRBD1	TRBV2	many	TRBJ1-1	14	CASSEALQGVVAFF	TGTGCCAGCAGTGAAGCCCTACAGGGGGTAGTAGCTTTCTTT
.	TRBV24-1	.	TRBJ2-1	14	CATSVSGYANEQFF	TGTGCCACCAGTGTTAGCGGATACGCCAATGAGCAGTTCTTC